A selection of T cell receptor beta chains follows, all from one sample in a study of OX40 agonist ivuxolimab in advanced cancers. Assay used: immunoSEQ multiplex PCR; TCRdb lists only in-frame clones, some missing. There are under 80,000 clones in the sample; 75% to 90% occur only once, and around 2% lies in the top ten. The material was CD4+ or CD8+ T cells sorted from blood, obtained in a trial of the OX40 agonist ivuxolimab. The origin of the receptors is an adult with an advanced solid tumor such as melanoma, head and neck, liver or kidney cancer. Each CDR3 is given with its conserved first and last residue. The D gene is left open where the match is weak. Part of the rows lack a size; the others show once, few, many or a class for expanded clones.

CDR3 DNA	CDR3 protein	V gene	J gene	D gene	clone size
TGTGCCAGCAGTTCCACGGGTCGGGCTGGGGGCTACACCTTC	CASSSTGRAGGYTF	TRBV27	TRBJ1-2	.	.
TGTGCCAGCAGCTCCGTCGGCAGTAATGAAAAACTGTTTTTT	CASSSVGSNEKLFF	TRBV6-6	TRBJ1-4	.	.
TGTGCCAGCAGTGAGGCAGGGTCCAGTTCACCCCTCCACTTT	CASSEAGSSSPLHF	TRBV6-1	TRBJ1-6	.	.
TGTGCCAGCAGCGTAGGCGGGAACAACGTTCCGTTCTTC	CASSVGGNNVPFF	TRBV9	TRBJ2-1	.	.
TGTGCCACTCACTTACAGGGGTCCTACAATGAGCAGTTCTTC	CATHLQGSYNEQFF	TRBV7-9	TRBJ2-1	TRBD1	.
TGTGCCAGCAGCGCCGGGACTAGCGGGAGGAAGACCGGGGAGCTGTTTTTT	CASSAGTSGRKTGELFF	TRBV9	TRBJ2-2	TRBD2	few
TGCGCCAGCAGCCAAGATCAGACAGGGGCATTGAATCAGCCCCAGCATTTT	CASSQDQTGALNQPQHF	TRBV4-1	TRBJ1-5	TRBD1	.
TGTGCCAGCGCTTCGGGGGTTGGAAATTCACCCCTCCACTTT	CASASGVGNSPLHF	TRBV14	TRBJ1-6	.	.
TGTGCCAGCAGAGGGATCAGGTCAGGGGAAAAACTGTTTTTT	CASRGIRSGEKLFF	TRBV6-6	TRBJ1-4	.	.
TGTGCCAGCAGTTCCGGGACAGGCCCATATGGCTACACCTTC	CASSSGTGPYGYTF	TRBV5-5	TRBJ1-2	TRBD1	.
TGTGCCTGGAGTAGGGGCGGGTTAGCTTTCTTT	CAWSRGGLAFF	TRBV30	TRBJ1-1	.	once
TGTGCCAGCAGCCCAGCAGGGAGGCCAACTAATGAAAAACTGTTTTTT	CASSPAGRPTNEKLFF	TRBV7-9	TRBJ1-4	.	once
TGTGCCAGCAGCTTAGTGGCAGGTAGCACAGATACGCAGTATTTT	CASSLVAGSTDTQYF	TRBV7-9	TRBJ2-3	.	.
TGTGCCAGCAGTGACTCCTGCTTGTGTTGGACCTACGAGCAGTACTTC	CASSDSCLCWTYEQYF	TRBV6-4	TRBJ2-7	.	.
TGTGCCAGCAGTTTTGGAGGGGACTATGAAAAACTGTTTTTT	CASSFGGDYEKLFF	TRBV28	TRBJ1-4	.	.
TGTGCCAGCAGCTTAGTGGGGACAGCGGACTACGAGCAGTACTTC	CASSLVGTADYEQYF	TRBV7-9	TRBJ2-7	TRBD1	.
TGTGCCAGCACCTATGAGGTCAGGGGGCTTGAGCAGTACTTC	CASTYEVRGLEQYF	TRBV6-5	TRBJ2-7	TRBD1	.
TGTGCCAGCAGCCAAGATAGTTCGTCCCGAGTGACCCTCTATGGCTACACCTTC	CASSQDSSSRVTLYGYTF	TRBV14	TRBJ1-2	.	.
TGTGCCAGCAGTGATCAGCTGAACACTGAAGCTTTCTTT	CASSDQLNTEAFF	TRBV6-1	TRBJ1-1	.	once
TGCAGCGTCGATTTAGGACAGGGGGCCAAAAACATTCAGTACTTC	CSVDLGQGAKNIQYF	TRBV29-1	TRBJ2-4	TRBD1	.
TGTGCCAGCAGCCAGGACAGGAGTAAAGAGACCCAGTACTTC	CASSQDRSKETQYF	TRBV7-9	TRBJ2-5	TRBD1	.
TGCGCCAGCAGCCTTAGCGGGGCGAGCACAGATACGCAGTATTTT	CASSLSGASTDTQYF	TRBV5-1	TRBJ2-3	TRBD2	once
TGTGCCAGCAGTGACCCCCAGTACTCCTACAATGAGCAGTTCTTC	CASSDPQYSYNEQFF	TRBV25-1	TRBJ2-1	.	once
TGTGCCAGCAGCTTTCCGGGTCTGGAGGAGCAGTACTTC	CASSFPGLEEQYF	TRBV11-2	TRBJ2-7	.	few
TGTGCCAGCAGCTTAGCTCCAGTTCTAGAGACCCAGTACTTC	CASSLAPVLETQYF	TRBV7-6	TRBJ2-5	.	.
TGTGCCGGCAGTGCCCCTTCACGAGGGAGCAATCAGCCCCAGCATTTT	CAGSAPSRGSNQPQHF	TRBV2	TRBJ1-5	.	.
TGTGCCAGCAGCTCCGACAGCACCGGGGAGCTGTTTTTT	CASSSDSTGELFF	TRBV5-5	TRBJ2-2	.	.
TGTGCCAGCACAGGACAGGGTTATTCGGATGAGCAGTTCTTC	CASTGQGYSDEQFF	TRBV6-1	TRBJ2-1	TRBD1	.
TGTGCCAGCACTCTAGCGGGAGTTGCCGGGGAGCTGTTTTTT	CASTLAGVAGELFF	TRBV2	TRBJ2-2	TRBD2	.
TGTGCCAGCAGTGACAGAAAGGACATCCTCGCACCAGCTTTCTTT	CASSDRKDILAPAFF	TRBV25-1	TRBJ1-1	.	.
TGCGCCAGCAGCGGGGGGACAGCAACCCAAGAGACCCAGTACTTC	CASSGGTATQETQYF	TRBV5-1	TRBJ2-5	.	.
TGTGCCAGCAGCCGAGACGGGGGGCCGAACACTGAAGCTTTCTTT	CASSRDGGPNTEAFF	TRBV7-2	TRBJ1-1	.	few
TGTGCCATCAGTGAGTCGACTCAGGAGACGGCATACAATGAGCAGTTCTTC	CAISESTQETAYNEQFF	TRBV10-3	TRBJ2-1	.	.
TGCAGCGTTGCCAGGGGGGTTTCGGGAGAGACCCAGTACTTC	CSVARGVSGETQYF	TRBV29-1	TRBJ2-5	.	.
TGTGCCAGCAGCAGGGATGATACGCAGTATTTT	CASSRDDTQYF	TRBV2	TRBJ2-3	.	.